This TCR beta chain was identified in a study of spatial heterogeneity in lung cancer (dated by TCRdb to between 2018 and 2021). General notes on the study: Beta-chain transcripts were consistently detected in greater numbers than alpha-chain transcripts, which likely reflects a higher abundance of beta-chain transcripts. The study linked features of the TCR repertoire to counts of nonsynonymous mutations, which were determined by whole-exome sequencing of tumor tissue. In non-small cell lung cancer, the study made a quantitative comparison of TCR alpha and beta repertoires among multiple tumor regions, matched nontumor lung and blood. Both alpha and beta chains were TCR-sequenced in approximately 200 tumor regions, 64 matched nontumor lung samples and some 56 PBMC samples obtained at surgery. In the raw uncorrected reads, each unique combination of TCR and UMI appeared on average more than ten times.

Library prep was done by 5' RACE. The instrument given in TCRdb is NextSeq 500. The TCR library protocol attached a unique molecular identifier to each TCR cDNA molecule to allow correction of PCR and sequencing errors. On the study's bioinformatics: Decombinator tools were used for TCR identification, UMI-based error correction and CDR3 extraction. TCRs above a frequency of 2 per 1,000, corresponding to the top 1% of the tumor frequency distribution, were defined as expanded. Renyi diversity was computed with the R vegan package after each repertoire had been subsampled 100 times to 5,000 TCRs. To build CDR3 similarity networks, amino acid triplet string-kernel similarity was used, and CDR3s were connected when their pairwise similarity was above 0.82. Clones were called with MiXCR by TCRdb after fastp trimmed the public reads at Q25, and only in-frame beta chains were retained. Entries are consolidated by CDR3 protein sequence, retaining the most common genes and DNA. The V and J calls follow TCRdb's processing rather than the paper's. A total of roughly 75,000 distinct CDR3 sequences appear in this sample, 13% of them only once. Roughly 6.9% of the sample is held by the ten biggest clonotypes.

Deletion took 0 bases off V and 5 bases off J, with a span of 9 bases between the germline ends. Reading the germline V gene gives CDR1 SGHTA and CDR2 FQGNSA. The CDR3, cysteine through phenylalanine, is 14 amino acids long. Kept here is only the CDR3 DNA, which spans 42 bases and is read in frame from base 1. The time point label, as the study defines it: sample taken at primary tumor resection. For TCR sequencing, whole RNA was extracted from tumor and nontumor lung tissue, or from cryopreserved PBMC samples, and no cell sorting was done. Samples were obtained from 72 patients with early-stage, untreated non-small cell lung cancer from the lung TRACERx cohort. Only patients for whom sufficient RNA was available from at least two tumor regions were selected for TCR sequencing. To note about this clonotype: This receptor's antigen is unknown. No much larger clone is present one base from it, and per-base qualities are unavailable.

The research as a whole found: Ubiquitous expanded tumor TCRs showed up in blood more often at tumor resection than at routine follow-up. Confirming at a functional level the hypothesis that regional TCRs recognize regional mutations was considered to require additional single-cell paired TCR alpha and beta sequencing.

This TCR was sampled from a male donor with early-stage non-small cell lung cancer. Sequencing was performed on PBMCs, taken at surgery. This chain joins TRBV7-2 to TRBJ2-3, with a weak D call of TRBD1 (6 bases match). The base sequence is TGTGCCAGCAGCTTAGCTTCAGGGGAAGATACGCAGTATTTT. It translates to CASSLASGEDTQYF.